This T cell receptor (beta chain) comes out of a study of shared clonotypes between healthy human individuals (dated by TCRdb to 2020 to 2021). About the investigation overall: The cohort comprised a couple of women and three men aged 18 to 49 years. For each donor, CD4 naive and CD4 memory were each run on three plates, CD8 naive on two plates, and CD8 memory on one plate. Blood TCR repertoires of a handful of healthy adults were deeply sequenced to estimate repertoire size and the extent of clonotype sharing between individuals. To increase sequencing depth and limit assay-specific biases, TCR repertoire library preparation and sequencing were carried out by different laboratories using diverse techniques. Leukapheresis yielded between about 0.94 and 8.9 billion PBMCs per donor.

Details on this clone: No cognate antigen has been identified for it. Base qualities are not at hand, and no much larger clone is one base apart.

Donors were healthy HIV-negative adults with no recently reported acute infections or vaccinations. All donors were Caucasian adults living in Nashville, Tennessee, USA. CD4+ T cells were enriched through magnetic negative selection, after which naive cells were positively selected on CD45RA and the remaining negative fraction served as the memory subset. After blood collection by leukapheresis, PBMCs were isolated using Ficoll-Histopaque density gradient centrifugation and then cryopreserved in the vapor phase of liquid nitrogen. Analytical flow cytometry was used to check the purity and quantity of each magnetically sorted T cell population. Genomic DNA was isolated from each sorted fraction and quantified by UV absorbance on a Nanodrop 2000c. Taken from the germline V gene, the CDR1 and CDR2 loops are SGHTA and FQGTGA. V is shortened by 6 bases, J by 5 bases, and the region joining them spans 13 bases. Reading from cysteine to phenylalanine, the CDR3 counts 14 amino acids. CDR3 DNA is the only sequence kept; it has 42 bases, read in frame from the first base.

Overall study outcomes, separate from this receptor: The small number of donors limited the genetic and exposure-history diversity represented. Pairwise subsampling led to the expectation that sequencing depth would affect the degree of clonotype sharing among donors. Larger estimated clonotype richness was generally found for naive subsets than for memory subsets. Sampling was restricted to blood, and TCR repertoires in tissue are likely to differ from TCR repertoires in blood. Incomplete sequencing was indicated by rarefaction of sorted-subset datasets, despite the large sequencing depth. Clonotypes shared by all four sorted-subset donors showed higher generation probabilities than non-shared clonotypes. Roughly 5% of naive CD4, 3.5% of naive CD8, roughly 2.4% of memory CD4, and about 0.4% of memory CD8 clonotypes were shared across several donors.

Using the deep immunoSEQ assay, multiplex PCR amplified TCR CDR3 regions from genomic DNA. Genomic DNA extracted from each cell subset was distributed evenly over all wells of several immunoSEQ 96-well plates, and each plate served as one replicate. For sorted subsets, each replicate PCR was loaded with around 200 ng genomic DNA, equivalent to approximately 33,000 T cell genomes. Purified libraries were quantified with a Qubit 3.0 fluorometer, sized on a Bioanalyzer 2100, and re-quantified with the KAPA Library Quantification kit. Every immunoSEQ 96-well plate was sequenced on a dedicated single-read 150-cycle Illumina NextSeq 550 flow cell. On the authors' methods: Because the immunoSEQ output included only junctional sequences and no quality scores, the filtering could not be the same as the filtering used for full-length reads. Sequences were annotated with PyIR, a Python wrapper for IgBLAST v1.9, and V/J genes and CDR3 were assigned using IMGT germline references. Reads were removed for weak V/J assignments (E-value above 1e-6), missing CDR3, stop codons, out-of-frame junctions, or ambiguous translated residues. V3J clonotypes were defined as sequences sharing the same inferred V gene, J gene, and CDR3 amino acid sequence. Percentage overlap between repertoires was computed as shared unique clonotypes divided by the size of the smaller repertoire. Richness of each repertoire was evaluated using RTK rarefaction, the Chao1 estimator, and Recon v2.1 estimates of unobserved clonotypes. OLGA was used to compute generation probabilities for all TCRbeta clonotypes that the gDNA method yielded from a handful of donors. TCRdb stores this immuneACCESS table with in-frame sequences only. Part of the clones is absent; in the studies checked, under half of the shortfall reflects unresolved V genes, and no reason is known for the rest. Clonal size and the V and J genes are those of that table, whereas D and trimming came from the DNA. The sample has over a million clones on record, approximately 98% of them singletons. Jointly, the top ten make up about 0.42% of the sample.

The source is a man younger than 40 in good health. The source material was naive CD4+ T cells sorted from blood. This sample's cell subset or site label indicates: CD45RA+ positively selected. The V gene is TRBV7-3 and the J gene is TRBJ2-2; the D gene identity is not certain. The CDR3 loop reads CASRKDTETGELFF. The sequenced DNA: TGTGCCAGCAGGAAGGATACGGAAACCGGGGAGCTGTTTTTT.